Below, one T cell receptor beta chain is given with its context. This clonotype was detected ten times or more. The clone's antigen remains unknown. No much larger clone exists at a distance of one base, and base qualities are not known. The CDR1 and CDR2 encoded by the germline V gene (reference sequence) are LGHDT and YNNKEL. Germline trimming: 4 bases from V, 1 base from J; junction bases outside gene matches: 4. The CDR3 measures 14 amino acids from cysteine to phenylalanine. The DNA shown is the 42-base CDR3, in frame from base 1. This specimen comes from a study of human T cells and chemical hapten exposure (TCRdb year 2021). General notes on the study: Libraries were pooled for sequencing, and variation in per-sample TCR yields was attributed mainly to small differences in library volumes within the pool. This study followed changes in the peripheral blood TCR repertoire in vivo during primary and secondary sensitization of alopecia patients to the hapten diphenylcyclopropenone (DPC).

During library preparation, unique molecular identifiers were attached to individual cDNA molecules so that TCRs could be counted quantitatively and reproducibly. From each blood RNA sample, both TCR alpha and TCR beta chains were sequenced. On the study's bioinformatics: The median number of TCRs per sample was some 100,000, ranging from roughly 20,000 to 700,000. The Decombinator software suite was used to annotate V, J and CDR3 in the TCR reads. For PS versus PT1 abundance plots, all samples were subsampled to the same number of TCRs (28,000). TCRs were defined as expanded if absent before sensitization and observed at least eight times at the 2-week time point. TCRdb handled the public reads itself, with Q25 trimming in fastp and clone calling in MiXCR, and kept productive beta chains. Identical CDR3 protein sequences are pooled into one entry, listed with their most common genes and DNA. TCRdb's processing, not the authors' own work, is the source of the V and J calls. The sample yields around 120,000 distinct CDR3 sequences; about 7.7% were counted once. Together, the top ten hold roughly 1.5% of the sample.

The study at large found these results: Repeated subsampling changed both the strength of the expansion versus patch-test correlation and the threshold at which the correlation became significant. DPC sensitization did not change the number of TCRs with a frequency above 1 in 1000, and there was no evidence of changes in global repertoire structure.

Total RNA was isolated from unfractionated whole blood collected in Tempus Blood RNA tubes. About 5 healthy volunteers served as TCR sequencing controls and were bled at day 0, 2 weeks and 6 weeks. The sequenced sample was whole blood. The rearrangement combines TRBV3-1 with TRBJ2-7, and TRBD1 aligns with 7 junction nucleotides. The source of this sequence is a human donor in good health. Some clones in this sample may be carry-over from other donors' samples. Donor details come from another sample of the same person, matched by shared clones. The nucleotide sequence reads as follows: TGTGCCAGCAGCCTGGACAGGATTTCCTACGAGCAGTACTTC. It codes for CASSLDRISYEQYF.